This TCR beta chain was sequenced during a study of T cell repertoires in cytomegalovirus infection. Overall study context: TCR beta signatures that were public indicated CMV infection and matching HLA type.

Findings of the study overall: CMV-specific TCR beta clonotypes restricted by HLA-C were the ones dominating the ex vivo response. Adding up the frequency of public TCR beta families identified people who carried CMV plus the relevant HLA.

TCRdb re-called the reads with MiXCR, one entry per CDR3 protein. The profile shows approximately 750,000 distinct CDR3 sequences, approximately 34% of them singletons. Points on this clonotype: The target antigen is unknown. The germline gene is not matched at one end of the junction; a read error may be the cause.

CDR3 length: 14 amino acids. Germline V gene lookup returns CDR1 SGHVS and CDR2 FQNEAQ. The chain is built from TRBV7-8 and TRBJ1-4; 8 positions match TRBD1. The sample comprised PBMCs. The sequence came from a human donor in good health (CMV status not recorded). Some clones in this sample may be carry-over from other donors' samples. The CDR3 DNA sequence: TGTGCCAGCAGCTTACGGACAGGGATTGAAAGACTGTTTTTT. This codes for CASSLRTGIERLFF.